These T cell receptor beta chains were read from a single sample in a study of graft-versus-host responses after intestinal transplantation. TCRdb's table, derived via immunoSEQ multiplex PCR, lists solely in-frame clones and lacks some. The data contain about 93,000 clones, approximately 92% of them seen just once; the ten biggest clones take up roughly 0.49%. The antigens for these receptors are not known. Sequenced material: unstimulated CD8+ T cells sorted from spleen or lymph node cells, taken before intestinal transplant. These receptors all come from a human donor who received an intestinal transplant. The CDR3 runs from the conserved cysteine through the conserved F or W.

V gene | CDR3 protein
TRBV6-1 | CASRPRTSLFEQFF
TRBV19 | CASCQGFQELNTEAFF
TRBV7-9 | CASLGAGTEAFF
TRBV6-1 | CASSPGDRELEGYTF
TRBV7-6 | CASSSVAGGSSYEQYF
TRBV19 | CASSPSDGAYEQYF
TRBV5-6 | CASSFMLRGALFYEQFF
TRBV7-9 | CASSGLPNIQYF
TRBV9 | CASSEIPPGPDTGELFF
TRBV14 | CASSPPEENEAFF
TRBV6-5 | CASSYALGSTEAFF
TRBV25-1 | CASNRPTYGYTF
TRBV13 | CASSKRGNEQFF
TRBV29-1 | CSVEDSGNGETQYF
TRBV4-2 | CASSPAGGGEQFF
TRBV27 | CASSLSGAYNEQFF
TRBV5-1 | CASKTGVGLSNEQFF
TRBV5-4 | CASSQHGNQPQHF
TRBV6-1 | CASSTLNRVGEKLFF
TRBV19 | CASGLRETQYF
TRBV4-3 | CASSQEAGGGPYEQYF
TRBV7-9 | CASRGAGQGNLYGYTF
TRBV10-3 | CAISESWGLAEITGELFF
TRBV4-2 | CASSQAGVSNEKLFF
TRBV5-6 | CASSFRQGDQPQHF
TRBV6-1 | CASSEGQGPGWGYTF
TRBV27 | CASSSRGLDGYTF
TRBV14 | CASSQTASYEQYF
TRBV11-2 | CASRHQTYEQYF
TRBV5-4 | CASSSVGELNYGYTF
TRBV6-5 | CASGGLAEAFF
TRBV21-1 | CASSNEGYTQYF
TRBV27 | CASSRMYARLAGGYNEQFF
TRBV10-1 | CASRQGGLNTEAFF
TRBV27 | CASSLGQTYGYTF
TRBV4-3 | CASSQEAQGLPSPLHF
TRBV30 | CAWTIMGLAGIRNTGELFF
TRBV10-3 | CAISGILAGGPGETQYF
TRBV27 | CASSFVWGATQYF
TRBV6-1 | CASSKTSSGANVLTF
TRBV19 | CASSIVTGGTYGYTF
TRBV2 | CASRTPQGAISPGELFF
TRBV13 | CASSLGTPTGELFF
TRBV25-1 | CASSELRAENEKLFF
TRBV6-5 | CASSYSASGLYEQYF
TRBV7-8 | CASSWIPGQAPSNQPQHF
TRBV9 | CASSAPSGENYNEQFF
TRBV25-1 | CATTLNTEAFF
TRBV27 | CASSLGPSSYNEQFF
TRBV19 | CASSIPGSGQPQHF
TRBV6-5 | CASSYDRGNRETQYF
TRBV21-1 | CASSKTRVTKNIQYF
TRBV5-1 | CASSWGTGSYEQYF
TRBV13 | CASSLTGFGAFF
TRBV6-1 | CASSPGQAAWDEQYF